This paragraph covers one T cell receptor (beta chain) sequence. CDR3 length: 16 residues. The germline V gene has CDR1 MNHNY and CDR2 SVGAGI (reference sequence). Trimming took 0 bases from V and 6 from J; bases not matched to a gene: 6. The entry originates in a study of CD8 T cells in Susac syndrome. Random-hexamer reverse transcription was applied to roughly 0.45 to 1 ug RNA. MiXCR was run by TCRdb on the immunoSEQ multiplex PCR reads, yielding one entry per CDR3 protein. The data show some 57,000 distinct CDR3 sequences, with approximately 90% seen just once and roughly 0.2% held by the top ten. The receptor was isolated from a human donor in good health. V and J are TRBV6-6 and TRBJ2-1, with TRBD1 matching 9 bases. Sequenced: CD8+ T cells from PBMCs. As DNA, the CDR3 is TGTGCCAGCAGTTACTCGGACAGGGGAAACTCCAATGAGCAGTTCTTC. Amino acids: CASSYSDRGNSNEQFF.